This TCR beta chain is drawn from a study of T cell changes during pregnancy in multiple sclerosis. The repertoire was sequenced with immunoSEQ multiplex PCR; TCRdb's copy has only in-frame clones and lacks some. Of 30,000 or so clones in the sample, over 85% were seen once. Trimming stripped 3 bases from V and 6 bases from J, with 21 bases between. This CDR3 is built from 17 residues. The germline gives CDR1 MGHRA, CDR2 YSYEKL. The receptor comes from a female donor with multiple sclerosis, enrolled in a pregnancy study. The chain uses TRBV4-1 and TRBJ2-1, with D unresolved. The sequencing used CD8+ T cells from peripheral blood mononuclear cells, collected in the first trimester of pregnancy. CDR3 in DNA: TGCGCCAGCAGCCAGAGGCACCAGATTTCTGCGAGCAATGAGCAGTTCTTC. Translating it yields CASSQRHQISASNEQFF.